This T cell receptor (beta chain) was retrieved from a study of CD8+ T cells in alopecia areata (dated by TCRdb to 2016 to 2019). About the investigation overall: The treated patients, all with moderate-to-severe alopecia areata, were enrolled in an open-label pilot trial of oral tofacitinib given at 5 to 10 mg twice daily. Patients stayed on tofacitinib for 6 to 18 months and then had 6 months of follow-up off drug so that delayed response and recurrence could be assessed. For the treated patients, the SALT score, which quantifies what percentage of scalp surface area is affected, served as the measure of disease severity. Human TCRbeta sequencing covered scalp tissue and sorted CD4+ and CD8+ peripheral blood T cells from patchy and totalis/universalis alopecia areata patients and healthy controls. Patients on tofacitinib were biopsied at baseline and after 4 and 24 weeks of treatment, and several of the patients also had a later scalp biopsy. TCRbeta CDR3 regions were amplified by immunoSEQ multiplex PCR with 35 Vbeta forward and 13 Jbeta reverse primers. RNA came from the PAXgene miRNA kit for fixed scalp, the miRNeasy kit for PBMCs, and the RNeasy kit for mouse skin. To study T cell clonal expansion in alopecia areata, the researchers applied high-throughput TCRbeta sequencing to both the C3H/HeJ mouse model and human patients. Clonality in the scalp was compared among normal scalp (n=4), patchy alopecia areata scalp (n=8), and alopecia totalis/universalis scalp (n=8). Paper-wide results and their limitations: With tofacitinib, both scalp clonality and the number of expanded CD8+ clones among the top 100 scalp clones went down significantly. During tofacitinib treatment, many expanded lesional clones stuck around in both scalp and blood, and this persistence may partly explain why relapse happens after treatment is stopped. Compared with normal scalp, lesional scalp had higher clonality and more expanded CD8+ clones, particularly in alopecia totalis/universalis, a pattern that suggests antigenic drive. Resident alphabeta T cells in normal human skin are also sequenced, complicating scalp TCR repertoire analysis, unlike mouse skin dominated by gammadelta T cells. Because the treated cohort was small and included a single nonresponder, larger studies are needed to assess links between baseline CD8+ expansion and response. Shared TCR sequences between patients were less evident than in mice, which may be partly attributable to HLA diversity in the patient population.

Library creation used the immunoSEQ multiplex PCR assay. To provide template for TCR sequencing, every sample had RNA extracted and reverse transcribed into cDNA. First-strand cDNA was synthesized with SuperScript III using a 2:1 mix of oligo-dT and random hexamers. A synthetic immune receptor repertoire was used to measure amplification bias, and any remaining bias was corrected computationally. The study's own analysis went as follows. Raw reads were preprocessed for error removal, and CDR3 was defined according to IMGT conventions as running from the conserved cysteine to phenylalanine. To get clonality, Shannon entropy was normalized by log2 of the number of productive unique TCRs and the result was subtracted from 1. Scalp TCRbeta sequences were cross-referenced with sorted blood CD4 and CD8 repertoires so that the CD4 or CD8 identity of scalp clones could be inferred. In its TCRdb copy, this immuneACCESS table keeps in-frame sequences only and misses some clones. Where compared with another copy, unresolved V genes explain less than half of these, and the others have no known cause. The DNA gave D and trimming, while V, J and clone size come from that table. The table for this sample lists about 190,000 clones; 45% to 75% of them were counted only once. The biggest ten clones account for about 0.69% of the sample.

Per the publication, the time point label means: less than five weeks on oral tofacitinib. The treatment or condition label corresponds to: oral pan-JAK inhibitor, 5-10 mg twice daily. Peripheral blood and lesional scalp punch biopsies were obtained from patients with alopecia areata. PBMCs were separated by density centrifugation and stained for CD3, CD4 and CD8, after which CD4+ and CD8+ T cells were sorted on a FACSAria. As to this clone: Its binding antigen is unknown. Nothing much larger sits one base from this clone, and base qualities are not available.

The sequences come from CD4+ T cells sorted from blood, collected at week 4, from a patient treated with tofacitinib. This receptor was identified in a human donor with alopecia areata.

The DNA sequence follows: TGTGCCAGCAGGCAGGCAACAGGGCCCGGCTACGAGCAGTACTTC. Translated, this is CASRQATGPGYEQYF. The sequence is built from TRBV7-8 and TRBJ2-7; a weak D assignment points to TRBD1 (6 bases agree). From a lookup of the germline V gene, CDR1 and CDR2 are SGHVS and FQNEAQ. The CDR3 sequence holds 15 residues, the cysteine and phenylalanine included. Here the CDR3 DNA is all that survives: 45 bases in frame from base 1. The junction carries 18 bases between V and J, which are trimmed by 6 bases and 3 bases respectively.